The clone carrying this T cell receptor beta chain has only a few counts. Its specificity is unknown. V shed 6 bases and J 3 bases; nucleotides not matched to a gene: 4. This CDR3 contains 14 residues. Germline V gene data show CDR1 as SGHRS and CDR2 as YFSETQ. Researchers reported sorting CD4+ naive, central memory, regulatory and stem cell-like memory cells via CD45RO/CCR7/CD25/CD127/CD95/CD27. Sorted cells reached over 95% purity in every population. Investigators reverse transcribed all isolated RNA, so they sequenced expressed TCRB transcripts. Measured with immunoSEQ multiplex PCR; TCRdb has only the in-frame clones, and not every one. This sample yields roughly 41,000 clones, of which approximately 49% are seen a single time; 0.65% to 0.8% belongs to the top ten. The data belong to a study of beta chain features in type 1 diabetes. Points from the study as a whole: HLA effects on TCRB rearrangement stayed unresolved here. The similarity of naive, central memory and Treg TCRB repertoires appeared greater among patients than among healthy donors.

The V gene is TRBV5-1, the J gene TRBJ2-1, with TRBD1 identical over 9 bases. The TCR comes from a woman under 30 in good health. Sequenced: central memory CD4+ T cells from blood. The CDR3, as DNA: TGCGCCAGCACACTGGACAGGGGCTACAATGAGCAGTTCTTC. This sequence encodes CASTLDRGYNEQFF.